Shown below are 2 T cell receptor beta chains from a single sample sequenced in a study of blood T cell repertoires in COVID-19. Sequencing used immunoSEQ multiplex PCR; TCRdb keeps in-frame clones, though not all of them. This sample yields over 200,000 clones, of which 87% are seen a single time; 10% to 15% belongs to the top ten. What was sequenced was peripheral blood. Every receptor here comes from a woman under 30 who had recovered from COVID-19.

CDR3 in amino acids: CASSRPWGDGNTEAFF. The CDR3 nucleotides are TGTGCCAGCAGCCGACCTTGGGGGGACGGGAACACTGAAGCTTTCTTT. This rearrangement joins TRBV5-5 to TRBJ1-1; maybe TRBD1 (5 bases). Trimming removed 4 bases from V and 1 base from J, with 17 bases in between. CDR1 SGHKS and CDR2 YYEKEE come from the germline V gene (reference sequence). The CDR3 contains 16 residues.

This chain links TRBV2 with TRBJ2-7, with 12 bases lining up with TRBD2. The CDR3 has 16 amino acids. Losses at the gene ends were 3 bases for V and 2 bases for J; bases not matched to a gene: 5. CDR1 is SNHLY and CDR2 is FYNNEI in the germline V gene. CDR3 nucleotide sequence: TGTGCCAGCAGTGACCGACTAGCGGGAGCCACCTACGAGCAGTACTTC. Translating gives CASSDRLAGATYEQYF.